This TCR beta chain was found in a study of T cell changes during pregnancy in multiple sclerosis. Libraries were prepared by immunoSEQ multiplex PCR; TCRdb keeps only in-frame clonotypes and omits some of them. The table has tens of thousands of clones, 89% seen once. Looked up from germline, CDR1 is SGDLS and CDR2 is YYNGEE. CDR3 length: 14 amino acids. Trimming stripped 3 bases from V and 4 bases from J, with 13 bases between. Sample: CD4+ T cells from peripheral blood mononuclear cells, taken after pregnancy. The TCR sequence derives from a female donor with multiple sclerosis, enrolled in a pregnancy study. The chain couples TRBV9 to TRBJ1-2; D gene uncertain. The CDR3 bases are TGTGCCAGCAGCGAAACGCAGGAGGGCTATGGCTACACCTTC. This codes for CASSETQEGYGYTF. The full variable domain, in which reference TRBV9 and TRBJ1-2 provide the parts outside the CDR3, is DSGVTQTPKHLITATGQRVTLRCSPRSGDLSVYWYQQSLDQGLQFLIQYYNGEERAKGNILERFSAQQFPDLHSELNLSSLELGDSALYFCASSETQEGYGYTFGSGTRLTVV.